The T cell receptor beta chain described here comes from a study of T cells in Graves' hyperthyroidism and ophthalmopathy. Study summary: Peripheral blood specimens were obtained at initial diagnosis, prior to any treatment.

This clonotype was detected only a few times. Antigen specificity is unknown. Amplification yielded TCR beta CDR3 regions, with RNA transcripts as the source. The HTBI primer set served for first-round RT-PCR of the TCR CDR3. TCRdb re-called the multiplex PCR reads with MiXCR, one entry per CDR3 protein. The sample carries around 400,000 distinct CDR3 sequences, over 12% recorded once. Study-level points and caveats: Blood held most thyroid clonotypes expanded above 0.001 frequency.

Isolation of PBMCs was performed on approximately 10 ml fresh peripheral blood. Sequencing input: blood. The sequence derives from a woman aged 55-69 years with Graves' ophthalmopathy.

DNA for the CDR3: TGTGCCACCAGTGATTTGGTGAGCGGGAGTAACAATGAGCAGTTCTTC. Protein product: CATSDLVSGSNNEQFF. V gene TRBV24-1 combines with J gene TRBJ2-1; TRBD2 matches at 8 bases. V was pared by 0 bases and J by 5 bases, with 5 bases of the junction left unmatched. The CDR3 loop spans 16 amino acids. Germline values: CDR1 KGHDR, CDR2 SFDVKD.